The clone carrying this T cell receptor beta chain has only a few counts. TCRdb passed the reads through MiXCR, listing each CDR3 protein once. Seen here are fewer than 550,000 distinct CDR3 sequences, roughly 30% observed once, and the top ten hold approximately 13%. The data belong to a study of T cell repertoires in cytomegalovirus infection. The CDR3 has 15 residues. Germline assignment: CDR1 MNHNS and CDR2 SASEGT. V lost 4 bases, J lost 3 bases, and 7 bases stayed unmatched. This chain links TRBV6-1 with TRBJ2-7; 9 bases are shared with TRBD1. Sequences were obtained from PBMCs. This clonotype was sampled from a human donor in good health (CMV status not recorded). Some clones in this sample may be carry-over from other donors' samples. CDR3 nucleotide sequence: TGTGCCAGCAGTGCTTCCGGGACAGGGCACTACGAGCAGTACTTC. This translates into CASSASGTGHYEQYF.